This is a list of T cell receptor beta chains from one sample in a study of blood T cell repertoires in COVID-19. Libraries were prepared by immunoSEQ multiplex PCR; TCRdb keeps only in-frame clonotypes and omits some of them. The top ten clones hold approximately 4% of a sample with 90,000 to 150,000 clones, 79% of them seen once. The sample was peripheral blood. These receptors all come from a woman of 80 years or more with acute or convalescent COVID-19. The CDR3 runs from the conserved cysteine through the conserved F or W. A D gene is named only where the DNA matches it firmly. Some rows have no size entry. The others give once, few or many, or a class for an expanded clone.

J gene	V gene	D gene	clone size	CDR3 DNA	CDR3 protein
TRBJ2-1	TRBV5-1	TRBD2	.	TGCGCCAGCAGTTTAGCGGGATTCTCCTACAATGAGCAGTTCTTC	CASSLAGFSYNEQFF
TRBJ2-7	TRBV5-4	TRBD1	.	TGTGCCAGCAGCCCGACAGCGGGACAGGGGTCCTACGAGCAGTACTTC	CASSPTAGQGSYEQYF
TRBJ2-3	TRBV15	TRBD2	.	TGTGCCACCAGCAGAAGAAGCCCCCGGGGGGGAGGCACAGATACGCAGTATTTT	CATSRRSPRGGGTDTQYF
TRBJ2-3	TRBV29-1	.	.	TGCAGCGCTGTAGGGCATAGCGGACCAGATACGCAGTATTTT	CSAVGHSGPDTQYF
TRBJ2-7	TRBV7-2	TRBD2	.	TGTGCCAGCAGCTTAGCGCTAGCGGGAGGGAACGAGCAGTACTTC	CASSLALAGGNEQYF
TRBJ1-1	TRBV3-1/TRBV3-2	.	.	TGTGCCAGCAGCCACCTAACGGAAGCTTTCTTT	CASSHLTEAFF
TRBJ2-3	TRBV6-5	.	.	TGTGCCAGCAGTCCGACAACACACCCCGAGGATACGCAGTATTTT	CASSPTTHPEDTQYF
TRBJ1-2	TRBV5-1	.	few	TGCGCCAGCAGCCCGGGGGGGGATGGCTACACCTTC	CASSPGGDGYTF
TRBJ1-1	TRBV20-1	.	.	TGCAGTGCTAGTACAACCTTGAACACTGAAGCTTTCTTT	CSASTTLNTEAFF
TRBJ2-1	TRBV10-3	TRBD2	.	TGTGCCATGGCTACTAGCGGGTTCTACAATGAGCAGTTCTTC	CAMATSGFYNEQFF
TRBJ2-5	TRBV5-1	.	.	TGCGCCAGCAGGGACAGCCAAGAGACCCAGTACTTC	CASRDSQETQYF
TRBJ1-1	TRBV6-5	.	.	TGTGCCAGCAGTTTGACAGCAAACACTGAAGCTTTCTTT	CASSLTANTEAFF
TRBJ2-1	TRBV19	.	.	TGTGCCAGTTCCTCACGGGGAAACTACAATGAGCAGTTCTTC	CASSSRGNYNEQFF
TRBJ1-2	TRBV4-3	.	.	TGCGCCAGCAGCCAAGCGGATGGGCAATATGGCTACACCTTC	CASSQADGQYGYTF
TRBJ1-2	TRBV10-3	.	.	TGTGCCACTACTGGAGGCAGTAACTATGGCTACACCTTC	CATTGGSNYGYTF